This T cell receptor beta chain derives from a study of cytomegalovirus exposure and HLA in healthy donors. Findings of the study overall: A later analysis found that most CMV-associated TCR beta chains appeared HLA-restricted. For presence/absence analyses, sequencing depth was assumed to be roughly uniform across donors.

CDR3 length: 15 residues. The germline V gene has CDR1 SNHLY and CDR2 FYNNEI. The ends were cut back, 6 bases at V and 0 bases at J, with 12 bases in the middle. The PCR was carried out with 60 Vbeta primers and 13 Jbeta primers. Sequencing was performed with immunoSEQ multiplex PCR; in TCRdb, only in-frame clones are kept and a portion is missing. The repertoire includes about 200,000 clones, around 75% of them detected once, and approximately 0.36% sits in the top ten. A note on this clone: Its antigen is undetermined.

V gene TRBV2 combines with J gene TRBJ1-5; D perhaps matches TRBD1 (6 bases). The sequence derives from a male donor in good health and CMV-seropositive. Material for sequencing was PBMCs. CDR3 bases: TGTGCCAGCAGCCCCCAGGGGTTTAGCAATCAGCCCCAGCATTTT. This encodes CASSPQGFSNQPQHF.